The 7 T cell receptor beta chains below come from one sample, sequenced in a study of neurological immune-mediated disorders. TCRdb ran MiXCR on the 5' RACE reads and lists one entry per CDR3 protein. The data show tens of thousands of distinct CDR3 sequences, approximately 11% seen once. The material sequenced was PBMCs. The receptor source for this set is a woman aged 55-69 years with HTLV-1-associated myelopathy (HAM/TSP).

Ten or more counts support this clonotype. The chain couples TRBV7-9 to TRBJ2-1, with 8 bases that match TRBD2. Trimming took 5 bases from V and 3 from J; bases not matched to a gene: 0. From germline, CDR1 is SEHNR and CDR2 FQNEAQ (reference sequence). The CDR3 extends over 13 amino acids. The CDR3 nucleotides read TGTGCCAGCAGCCGGGAGGGCTACAATGAGCAGTTCTTC. Translated: CASSREGYNEQFF.

This clonotype was seen only once. The rearrangement joins TRBV5-1 to TRBJ2-1; 8 bases agree with TRBD2. The CDR3 has 21 residues. Germline V CDR1 and CDR2: SGHRS, YFSETQ. V shed 3 bases and J 5 bases; nucleotides not matched to a gene: 25. This chain's CDR3 is CASSSDPGQTWTSRGNNEQFF. In nucleotides, the CDR3 is TGCGCCAGCAGCTCAGATCCGGGACAAACCTGGACTAGCAGGGGTAACAATGAGCAGTTCTTC.

This clonotype came up many times. The V and J genes are TRBV3-1 and TRBJ2-2; D is ambiguous. Between the trimmed V and J ends, which lost 5 bases and 1 base, there was a span of 17 bases. Germline V gene lookup returns CDR1 LGHDT and CDR2 YNNKEL (reference sequence). The length of the CDR3 is 17 residues. CDR3 protein: CASSSSNYMRNTGELFF. The CDR3, as DNA: TGTGCCAGCAGCTCCTCCAATTACATGAGGAACACCGGGGAGCTGTTTTTT.

Many counts were recorded for this clonotype. This chain connects TRBV12-3 or TRBV12-4 to TRBJ2-2; 11 bases match TRBD2. Trimming at V came to 4 bases and at J to 2 bases, leaving 6 bases not matched to a gene. This CDR3 spans 17 amino acids. DNA for the CDR3: TGTGCCAGCAGTTGGATTAGCGGGAGGGTCAACACCGGGGAGCTGTTTTTT. Amino acids: CASSWISGRVNTGELFF.

This clonotype came up many times. The chain links TRBV20-1 to TRBJ2-2; D is unclear. The germline V and J ends were trimmed by 0 bases and 3 bases, with 8 bases remaining between them. CDR3 size: 14 residues. From germline, CDR1 is DFQATT and CDR2 SNEGSKA (reference sequence). CDR3 sequence: CSARDQLHTGELFF. The CDR3 bases are TGCAGTGCTAGAGACCAACTCCACACCGGGGAGCTGTTTTTT.

This clonotype was seen ten or more times. This chain links TRBV5-1 with TRBJ2-5; 7 positions match TRBD1. Germline assignment: CDR1 SGHRS and CDR2 YFSETQ. The length of the CDR3 is 14 residues. The V gene end was trimmed by 4 bases and the J gene end by 5 bases; junction bases not matched to a gene: 8. CDR3 DNA: TGCGCCAGCAGCCCGCGACAGGGTGGGGAGACCCAGTACTTC. It encodes CASSPRQGGETQYF.

This clonotype has a count of ten or more. This rearrangement joins TRBV7-3 to TRBJ2-1, with D possibly TRBD1 on 6 matching bases. Trimming took off 5 bases at V and 10 bases at J, with 12 bases between the two ends. This CDR3 is 12 amino acids long. Germline V gene lookup returns CDR1 SGHTA and CDR2 FQGTGA. CDR3 sequence: CASSQSGTEQFF. CDR3 coding DNA: TGTGCCAGCAGCCAATCCGGGACAGAGCAGTTCTTC.